This entry is about one TCR beta chain. Its antigen remains unknown. Profiled with immunoSEQ multiplex PCR; TCRdb holds only in-frame clones, not every one. This sample has approximately 41,000 clones, with 86% found just once. There are 17 residues in the CDR3. Germline values: CDR1 SGDLS, CDR2 YYNGEE. Trimming took 0 bases from V and 2 from J, leaving 14 bases between them. All the patients suffered relapse after autologous stem cell transplantation, and brentuximab vedotin exposure differed. Progressive disease, partial response or complete response was each patient's best response. The data derive from a study of PD-1 blockade in classical Hodgkin lymphoma. About the study: Patients were treated with nivolumab at 3 mg/kg, and this was given intravenously every 2 weeks.

Study-level results: Complete responders entered with baseline diversity on par with newly diagnosed patients, the results showed. Some patients began nivolumab under 1 year after ASCT. These patients were excluded from later analyses.

J is TRBJ2-2 and V is TRBV9; perhaps TRBD2 as D (6 bases). The TCR was taken from a human donor with classical Hodgkin lymphoma. The sequenced sample was peripheral blood mononuclear cells (PBMCs), obtained before the second cycle of nivolumab. CDR3 sequence (DNA): TGTGCCAGCAGCGTAGGTGTTAGCGGATACAACACCGGGGAGCTGTTTTTT. Its translation is CASSVGVSGYNTGELFF.